This T cell receptor beta chain was identified in a study of cytomegalovirus exposure and HLA in healthy donors. Overall study findings and caveats: Common viral pathogens were later found to be apparently linked to several of the most significant clusters. V segments that were indistinguishable, TRBV6-2 and TRBV6-3 among them, were omitted from analysis. Evidence from a later analysis indicated that most CMV-associated TCR beta chains looked HLA-restricted.

Each donor's status was that of a healthy bone marrow donor. Germline CDR1 is KGHSH and CDR2 is LQKENI. The CDR3 consists of 17 residues. Germline trimming cut 2 bases from V and 0 bases from J; bases unmatched to any gene: 6. Of note for this clone: Its cognate antigen is unknown.

The PCR contained 60 Vbeta and 13 Jbeta primers. Method: immunoSEQ multiplex PCR; TCRdb's copy keeps in-frame clones and lacks some. The profile shows fewer than 250,000 clones, 76% of them singletons. Input material: PBMCs. This chain joins TRBV18 and TRBJ2-1, with TRBD1 matching over 8 bases. This TCR was sampled from a man aged 18 to 30 in good health and CMV-seronegative. The CDR3 loop is CASSPSYRGFSYNEQFF. In nucleotides, the CDR3 is TGTGCCAGCTCACCATCATACAGGGGGTTCTCCTACAATGAGCAGTTCTTC.